These T cell receptor beta chains were read from a single sample in a study of shared clonotypes between healthy human individuals. Sequencing was performed with immunoSEQ multiplex PCR; in TCRdb, only in-frame clones are kept and a portion is missing. The sample lists over a million clones; approximately 80% were seen once. The sequencing sample was made of memory CD4+ T cells from PBMCs. The receptors shown here come from a man between 18 and 29 years old in good health. Some clones in this sample may be carry-over from other donors' samples. CDR3s include the opening cysteine and the closing phenylalanine or tryptophan. A D gene is named only where the DNA matches it firmly. Part of the rows lack a size; the others show once, few, many or a class for expanded clones.

v_gene: TRBV19; abundance: once; d_gene: NA; j_gene: TRBJ1-4; len: 15; CDR3aa: CASSRSGTTNEKLFF; CDR3nt: TGTGCCAGTAGTAGGTCCGGGACAACTAATGAAAAACTGTTTTTT
v_gene: TRBV10-3; abundance: NA; d_gene: NA; j_gene: TRBJ1-1; len: 12; CDR3aa: CAISGGATEAFF; CDR3nt: TGTGCCATCAGTGGGGGGGCCACTGAAGCTTTCTTT
v_gene: TRBV5-1; abundance: NA; d_gene: TRBD1; j_gene: TRBJ2-3; len: 15; CDR3aa: CASSNPQGAADTQYF; CDR3nt: TGCGCCAGCAGCAATCCACAGGGGGCGGCAGATACGCAGTATTTT
v_gene: TRBV6-1; abundance: NA; d_gene: TRBD1; j_gene: TRBJ2-7; len: 14; CDR3aa: CASIPGQGALEQYF; CDR3nt: TGTGCCAGCATACCGGGACAGGGGGCCCTCGAGCAGTACTTC
v_gene: TRBV28; abundance: NA; d_gene: NA; j_gene: TRBJ2-5; len: 14; CDR3aa: CASSLPDGSRTQYF; CDR3nt: TGTGCCAGCAGCCTGCCGGACGGGTCGAGGACCCAGTACTTC
v_gene: TRBV9; abundance: NA; d_gene: NA; j_gene: TRBJ2-7; len: 17; CDR3aa: CASSVAGDEGRPTEQYF; CDR3nt: TGTGCCAGCAGCGTGGCAGGTGATGAGGGACGCCCTACGGAGCAGTACTTC
v_gene: TRBV28; abundance: NA; d_gene: TRBD1; j_gene: TRBJ2-5; len: 15; CDR3aa: CASSGTGQEQETQYF; CDR3nt: TGTGCCAGCAGTGGCACTGGACAGGAACAAGAGACCCAGTACTTC
v_gene: TRBV28; abundance: NA; d_gene: TRBD2; j_gene: TRBJ2-7; len: 18; CDR3aa: CASSGSASGPISSYEQYF; CDR3nt: TGTGCCAGCAGCGGGTCGGCTAGCGGCCCAATAAGCTCCTACGAGCAGTACTTC
v_gene: TRBV18; abundance: NA; d_gene: TRBD1; j_gene: TRBJ2-5; len: 16; CDR3aa: CASSPSFRDSQETQYF; CDR3nt: TGTGCCAGCTCACCATCTTTCCGGGACAGCCAAGAGACCCAGTACTTC
v_gene: TRBV28; abundance: NA; d_gene: TRBD1; j_gene: TRBJ1-4; len: 17; CDR3aa: CASVAGTGRHNGEKLFF; CDR3nt: TGTGCCAGCGTCGCCGGGACAGGGAGGCATAACGGTGAAAAACTGTTTTTT
v_gene: TRBV2; abundance: NA; d_gene: NA; j_gene: TRBJ2-7; len: 16; CDR3aa: CASRPTGAGEGYEQYF; CDR3nt: TGTGCCAGCAGACCCACGGGGGCGGGAGAGGGCTACGAGCAGTACTTC
v_gene: TRBV28; abundance: NA; d_gene: NA; j_gene: TRBJ2-1; len: 12; CDR3aa: CASSLIPNEQFF; CDR3nt: TGTGCCAGCAGTTTAATACCCAATGAGCAGTTCTTC
v_gene: TRBV6-1; abundance: NA; d_gene: TRBD1; j_gene: TRBJ1-1; len: 15; CDR3aa: CASFQTGIMNTEAFF; CDR3nt: TGTGCCAGCTTCCAGACAGGGATCATGAACACTGAAGCTTTCTTT
v_gene: TRBV20-1; abundance: NA; d_gene: NA; j_gene: TRBJ2-3; len: 11; CDR3aa: CSATLRDTQYF; CDR3nt: TGCAGTGCGACCTTAAGGGATACGCAGTATTTT
v_gene: TRBV28; abundance: NA; d_gene: TRBD2; j_gene: TRBJ2-1; len: 14; CDR3aa: CASSLREGANEQFF; CDR3nt: TGTGCCAGCAGTTTACGGGAGGGAGCGAATGAGCAGTTCTTC
v_gene: TRBV2; abundance: NA; d_gene: TRBD2; j_gene: TRBJ2-3; len: 14; CDR3aa: CASAAGTRGDTQYF; CDR3nt: TGTGCCAGCGCTGCCGGGACTAGGGGAGATACGCAGTATTTT
v_gene: TRBV5-6; abundance: NA; d_gene: TRBD1; j_gene: TRBJ2-5; len: 16; CDR3aa: CASSLEAQGEWETQYF; CDR3nt: TGTGCCAGCAGCTTGGAGGCCCAGGGGGAGTGGGAGACCCAGTACTTC
v_gene: TRBV14; abundance: NA; d_gene: NA; j_gene: TRBJ2-1; len: 13; CDR3aa: CASSRRLVDEQFF; CDR3nt: TGTGCCAGCAGCCGCCGATTAGTGGATGAGCAGTTCTTC
v_gene: TRBV7-2; abundance: once; d_gene: TRBD1; j_gene: TRBJ1-5; len: 13; CDR3aa: CASRREGGQPQHF; CDR3nt: TGTGCCAGCAGACGGGAAGGGGGCCAGCCCCAGCATTTT
v_gene: TRBV7-9; abundance: few; d_gene: NA; j_gene: TRBJ2-2; len: 13; CDR3aa: CASSLAQSWELFF; CDR3nt: TGTGCCAGCAGCTTAGCACAGTCCTGGGAGCTGTTTTTT
v_gene: TRBV7-2; abundance: few; d_gene: TRBD1; j_gene: TRBJ2-2; len: 13; CDR3aa: CASSPGGTGELFF; CDR3nt: TGTGCCAGCAGCCCAGGGGGCACCGGGGAGCTGTTTTTT
v_gene: TRBV5-4; abundance: NA; d_gene: NA; j_gene: TRBJ2-3; len: 13; CDR3aa: CASSLAGTDTQYF; CDR3nt: TGTGCCAGCAGCTTGGCAGGCACAGATACGCAGTATTTT
v_gene: TRBV2; abundance: NA; d_gene: NA; j_gene: TRBJ2-3; len: 15; CDR3aa: CASSAGRISTDTQYF; CDR3nt: TGTGCCAGCAGCGCGGGACGTATCAGCACAGATACGCAGTATTTT
v_gene: TRBV7-3; abundance: NA; d_gene: TRBD1; j_gene: TRBJ2-1; len: 13; CDR3aa: CASSPAGGNEQFF; CDR3nt: TGTGCCAGCAGCCCGGCAGGGGGCAATGAGCAGTTCTTC
v_gene: TRBV14; abundance: few; d_gene: NA; j_gene: TRBJ2-2; len: 12; CDR3aa: CASSPYTGELFF; CDR3nt: TGTGCCAGCAGCCCATACACCGGGGAGCTGTTTTTT
v_gene: TRBV5-1; abundance: few; d_gene: TRBD2; j_gene: TRBJ2-5; len: 15; CDR3aa: CASSLYAQRGETQYF; CDR3nt: TGCGCCAGCAGCTTGTACGCCCAGCGGGGAGAGACCCAGTACTTC
v_gene: TRBV2; abundance: NA; d_gene: NA; j_gene: TRBJ2-7; len: 12; CDR3aa: CASSPASYEQYF; CDR3nt: TGTGCCAGCAGTCCCGCCTCCTACGAGCAGTACTTC
v_gene: TRBV19; abundance: NA; d_gene: TRBD1; j_gene: TRBJ1-4; len: 14; CDR3aa: CASSMGQGNEKLFF; CDR3nt: TGTGCCAGTAGTATGGGACAGGGAAATGAAAAACTGTTTTTT
v_gene: TRBV18; abundance: once; d_gene: TRBD1; j_gene: TRBJ1-2; len: 14; CDR3aa: CASSPPGTADGYTF; CDR3nt: TGTGCCAGCTCACCACCCGGGACAGCCGATGGCTACACCTTC
v_gene: TRBV11-1; abundance: NA; d_gene: NA; j_gene: TRBJ1-5; len: 13; CDR3aa: CASSLDRVQPQHF; CDR3nt: TGTGCCAGCAGCTTGGACAGAGTTCAGCCCCAGCATTTT
v_gene: TRBV5-1; abundance: once; d_gene: NA; j_gene: TRBJ2-5; len: 16; CDR3aa: CASSSTPAPPLETQYF; CDR3nt: TGCGCCAGCAGCTCGACACCTGCCCCCCCCCTCGAGACCCAGTACTTC
v_gene: TRBV28; abundance: once; d_gene: NA; j_gene: TRBJ1-1; len: 15; CDR3aa: CASSTRTAGNTEAFF; CDR3nt: TGTGCCAGCAGTACAAGGACAGCCGGGAACACTGAAGCTTTCTTT
v_gene: TRBV14; abundance: NA; d_gene: NA; j_gene: TRBJ2-3; len: 16; CDR3aa: CASSQVKDGYTDTQYF; CDR3nt: TGTGCCAGCAGCCAAGTTAAGGACGGCTACACAGATACGCAGTATTTT
v_gene: TRBV5-1; abundance: NA; d_gene: NA; j_gene: TRBJ2-7; len: 13; CDR3aa: CASSWDPSYEQYF; CDR3nt: TGCGCCAGCAGCTGGGACCCCTCCTACGAGCAGTACTTC
v_gene: TRBV5-1; abundance: NA; d_gene: NA; j_gene: TRBJ1-3; len: 13; CDR3aa: CASSLNSGNTIYF; CDR3nt: TGCGCCAGCAGCTTGAACTCTGGAAACACCATATATTTT
v_gene: TRBV6-5; abundance: NA; d_gene: NA; j_gene: TRBJ1-6; len: 13; CDR3aa: CASSPGDNSPLHF; CDR3nt: TGTGCCAGCAGCCCAGGGGATAATTCACCCCTCCACTTT
v_gene: TRBV28; abundance: NA; d_gene: NA; j_gene: TRBJ1-2; len: 15; CDR3aa: CASSLSAVGGYGYTF; CDR3nt: TGTGCCAGCAGTTTATCCGCCGTAGGTGGCTATGGCTACACCTTC
v_gene: TRBV7-9; abundance: NA; d_gene: TRBD1; j_gene: TRBJ1-2; len: 15; CDR3aa: CASSLVGTESYGYTF; CDR3nt: TGTGCCAGCAGCTTAGTCGGGACAGAGTCCTATGGCTACACCTTC
v_gene: TRBV5-1; abundance: few; d_gene: NA; j_gene: TRBJ1-3; len: 16; CDR3aa: CASSTGAGHSGNTIYF; CDR3nt: TGCGCCAGCAGTACCGGGGCGGGACACTCTGGAAACACCATATATTTT
v_gene: TRBV5-1; abundance: few; d_gene: NA; j_gene: TRBJ2-1; len: 13; CDR3aa: CASSLRDGNEQFF; CDR3nt: TGCGCCAGCAGCTTGCGGGACGGGAATGAGCAGTTCTTC
v_gene: TRBV2; abundance: many; d_gene: TRBD1; j_gene: TRBJ1-1; len: 14; CDR3aa: CASSVRTGAAEAFF; CDR3nt: TGTGCCAGCAGTGTTCGAACAGGGGCCGCTGAAGCTTTCTTT
v_gene: TRBV30; abundance: NA; d_gene: NA; j_gene: TRBJ2-5; len: 13; CDR3aa: CAWSVRGAFTQYF; CDR3nt: TGTGCCTGGAGTGTACGAGGGGCCTTTACCCAGTACTTC